The TCR beta chain described here comes from a study of identical twins. Study results and caveats: High-abundance cord blood beta clonotypes had fewer insertions; memory repertoires showed none.

Points on this clonotype: Antigen: not known.

TCRdb analysed the 5' RACE reads with MiXCR anew, one entry per CDR3 protein. The repertoire includes about 530,000 distinct CDR3 sequences, roughly 15% of them detected once, and less than 0.5% sits in the top ten. The CDR3 consists of 15 residues. V was pared by 7 bases and J by 1 base, with 13 bases between. The same sample was also used in a study of yellow fever vaccine responses in identical twins.

J is TRBJ2-2 and V is TRBV12-3 or TRBV12-4; perhaps TRBD1 as D (6 bases). The clonotype comes from a woman between 18 and 29 years old in good health. The sequenced material came from CD4+ T cells sorted from blood. CDR3: CASTFDRMNTGELFF. Here the CDR3 DNA reads TGTGCCAGCACCTTCGACAGGATGAACACCGGGGAGCTGTTTTTT.